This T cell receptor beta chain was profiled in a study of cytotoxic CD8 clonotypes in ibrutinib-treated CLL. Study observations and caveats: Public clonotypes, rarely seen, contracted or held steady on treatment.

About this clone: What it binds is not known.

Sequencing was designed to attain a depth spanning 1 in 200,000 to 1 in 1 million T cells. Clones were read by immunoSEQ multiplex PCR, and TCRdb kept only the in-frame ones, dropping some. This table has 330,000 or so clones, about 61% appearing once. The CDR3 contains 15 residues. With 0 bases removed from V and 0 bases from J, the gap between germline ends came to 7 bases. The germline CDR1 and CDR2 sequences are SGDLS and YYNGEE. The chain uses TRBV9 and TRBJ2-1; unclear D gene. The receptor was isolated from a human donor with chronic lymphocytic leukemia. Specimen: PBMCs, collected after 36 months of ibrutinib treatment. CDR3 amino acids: CASSVGAASYNEQFF. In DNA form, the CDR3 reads TGTGCCAGCAGCGTAGGTGCGGCCTCCTACAATGAGCAGTTCTTC. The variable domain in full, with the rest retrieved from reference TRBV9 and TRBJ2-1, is DSGVTQTPKHLITATGQRVTLRCSPRSGDLSVYWYQQSLDQGLQFLIQYYNGEERAKGNILERFSAQQFPDLHSELNLSSLELGDSALYFCASSVGAASYNEQFFGPGTRLTVL.